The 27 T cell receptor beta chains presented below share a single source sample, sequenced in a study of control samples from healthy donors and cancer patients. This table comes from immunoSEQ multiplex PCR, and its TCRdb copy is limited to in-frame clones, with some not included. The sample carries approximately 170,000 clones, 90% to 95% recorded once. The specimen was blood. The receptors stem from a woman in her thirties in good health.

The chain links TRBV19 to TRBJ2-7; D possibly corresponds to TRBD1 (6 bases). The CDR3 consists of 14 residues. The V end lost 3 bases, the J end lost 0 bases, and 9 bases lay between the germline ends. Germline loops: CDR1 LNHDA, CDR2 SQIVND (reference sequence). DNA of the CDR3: TGTGCCAGTAGTATTGGACAGAGCTCCTACGAGCAGTACTTC. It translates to CASSIGQSSYEQYF.

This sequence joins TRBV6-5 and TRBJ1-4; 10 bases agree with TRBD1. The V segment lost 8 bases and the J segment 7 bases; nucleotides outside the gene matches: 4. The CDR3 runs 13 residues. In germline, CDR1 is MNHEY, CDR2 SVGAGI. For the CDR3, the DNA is TGTGCCAGCGGACAGGGGGGTACTGAAAAACTGTTTTTT. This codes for CASGQGGTEKLFF.

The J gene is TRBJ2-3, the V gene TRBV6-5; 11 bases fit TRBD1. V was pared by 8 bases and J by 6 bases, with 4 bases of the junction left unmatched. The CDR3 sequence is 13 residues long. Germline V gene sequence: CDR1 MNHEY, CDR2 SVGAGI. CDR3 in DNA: TGTGCCAGCTCCGGGACAGGGGGGGATACGCAGTATTTT. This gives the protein CASSGTGGDTQYF.

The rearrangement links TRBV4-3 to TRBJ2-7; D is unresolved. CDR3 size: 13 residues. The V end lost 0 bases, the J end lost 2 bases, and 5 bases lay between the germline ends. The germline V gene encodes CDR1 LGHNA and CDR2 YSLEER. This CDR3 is CASSQDLAYEQYF. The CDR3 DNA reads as TGCGCCAGCAGCCAAGATCTGGCCTACGAGCAGTACTTC.

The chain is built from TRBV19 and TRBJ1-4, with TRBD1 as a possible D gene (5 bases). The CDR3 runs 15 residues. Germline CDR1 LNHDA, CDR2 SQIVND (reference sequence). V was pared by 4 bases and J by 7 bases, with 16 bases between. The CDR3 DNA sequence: TGTGCCAGTAGTACCCGAGCAGGGCTCAGTGAAAAACTGTTTTTT. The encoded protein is CASSTRAGLSEKLFF. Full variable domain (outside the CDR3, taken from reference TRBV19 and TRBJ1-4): DGGITQSPKYLFRKEGQNVTLSCEQNLNHDAMYWYRQDPGQGLRLIYYSQIVNDFQKGDIAEGYSVSREKKESFPLTVTSAQKNPTAFYLCASSTRAGLSEKLFFGSGTQLSVL.

CDR3 coding DNA: TGTGCCAGCAGTTTATTCTCTGGAAACACCATATATTTT. It codes for CASSLFSGNTIYF. This chain joins TRBV27 and TRBJ1-3; D remains ambiguous. With 1 base removed from V and 0 bases from J, the gap between germline ends came to 1 base. The germline CDR1 and CDR2 sequences are MNHEY and SMNVEV (reference sequence). The CDR3 loop spans 13 amino acids.

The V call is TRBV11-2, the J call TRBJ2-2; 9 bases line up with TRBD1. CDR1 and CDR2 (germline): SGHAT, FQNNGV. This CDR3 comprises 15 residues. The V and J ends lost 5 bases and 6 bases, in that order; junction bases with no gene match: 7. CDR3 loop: CASSPQTGGAGELFF. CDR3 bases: TGTGCCAGCAGCCCTCAGACAGGGGGGGCCGGGGAGCTGTTTTTT.

CDR3 protein: CASRQVRQPQHF. The CDR3 DNA is TGTGCCAGCAGACAGGTTCGGCAGCCCCAGCATTTT. The chain is built from TRBV6-5 and TRBJ1-5; possibly TRBD1 for D (5 bases). V lost 6 bases to trimming and J lost 7 bases, with 10 bases between them. The CDR3 totals 12 residues. The germline gives CDR1 MNHEY, CDR2 SVGAGI.

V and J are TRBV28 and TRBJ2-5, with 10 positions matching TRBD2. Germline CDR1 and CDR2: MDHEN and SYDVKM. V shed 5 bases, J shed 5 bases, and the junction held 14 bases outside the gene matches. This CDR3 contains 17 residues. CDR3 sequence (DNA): TGTGCCAGCAGTCTCTTTAGCGGGGGGTTTCAAAGGGAGACCCAGTACTTC. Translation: CASSLFSGGFQRETQYF.

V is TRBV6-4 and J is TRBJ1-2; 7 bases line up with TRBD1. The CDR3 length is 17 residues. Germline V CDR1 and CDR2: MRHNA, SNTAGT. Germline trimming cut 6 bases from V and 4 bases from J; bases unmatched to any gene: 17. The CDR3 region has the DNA TGTGCCAGCAGCCTCCCCGAGTCGACAGGGCCAATCTATGGCTACACCTTC. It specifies CASSLPESTGPIYGYTF.

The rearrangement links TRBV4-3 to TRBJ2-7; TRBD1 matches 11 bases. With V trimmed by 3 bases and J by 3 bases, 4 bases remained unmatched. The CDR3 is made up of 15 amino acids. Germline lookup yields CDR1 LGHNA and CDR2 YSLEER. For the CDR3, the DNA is TGCGCCAGCAGCCACCGGACAGGGGGCAGCTACGAGCAGTACTTC. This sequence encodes CASSHRTGGSYEQYF.

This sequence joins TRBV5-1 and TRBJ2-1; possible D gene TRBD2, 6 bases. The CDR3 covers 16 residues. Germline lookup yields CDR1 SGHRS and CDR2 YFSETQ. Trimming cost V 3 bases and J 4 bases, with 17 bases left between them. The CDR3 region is CASSSPRDFSYNEQFF. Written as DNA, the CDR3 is TGCGCCAGCAGCTCACCGCGGGACTTTTCTTACAATGAGCAGTTCTTC.

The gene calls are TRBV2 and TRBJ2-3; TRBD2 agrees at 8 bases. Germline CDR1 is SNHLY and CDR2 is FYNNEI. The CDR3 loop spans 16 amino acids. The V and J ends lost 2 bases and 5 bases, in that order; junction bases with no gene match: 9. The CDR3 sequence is CASSERSGTSGDTQYF. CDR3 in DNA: TGTGCCAGCAGTGAACGCTCGGGAACTAGCGGAGATACGCAGTATTTT.

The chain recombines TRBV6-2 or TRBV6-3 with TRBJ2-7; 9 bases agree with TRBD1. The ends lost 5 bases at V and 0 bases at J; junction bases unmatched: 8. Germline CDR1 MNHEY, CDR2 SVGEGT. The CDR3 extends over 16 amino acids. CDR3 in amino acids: CASSQPQGAASYEQYF. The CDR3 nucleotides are TGTGCCAGCAGTCAGCCACAGGGGGCCGCCTCCTACGAGCAGTACTTC.

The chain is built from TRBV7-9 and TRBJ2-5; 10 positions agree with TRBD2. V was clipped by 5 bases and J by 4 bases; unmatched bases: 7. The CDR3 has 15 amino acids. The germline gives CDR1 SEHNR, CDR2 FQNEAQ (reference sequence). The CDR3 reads CASSSGGAWGETQYF. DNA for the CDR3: TGTGCCAGCAGCAGCGGGGGGGCCTGGGGAGAGACCCAGTACTTC.

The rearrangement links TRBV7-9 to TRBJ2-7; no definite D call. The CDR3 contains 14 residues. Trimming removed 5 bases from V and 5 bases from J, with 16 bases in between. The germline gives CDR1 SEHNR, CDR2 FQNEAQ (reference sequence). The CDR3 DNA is TGTGCCAGCAGCCGCCTAAGGCTCTGGCACGAGCAGTACTTC. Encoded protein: CASSRLRLWHEQYF.

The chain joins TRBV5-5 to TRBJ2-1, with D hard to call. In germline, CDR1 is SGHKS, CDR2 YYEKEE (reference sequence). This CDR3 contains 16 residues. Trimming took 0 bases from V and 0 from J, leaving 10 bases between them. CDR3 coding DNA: TGTGCCAGCAGCTTGGGGCAGGAGAGCTCCTACAATGAGCAGTTCTTC. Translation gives CASSLGQESSYNEQFF.

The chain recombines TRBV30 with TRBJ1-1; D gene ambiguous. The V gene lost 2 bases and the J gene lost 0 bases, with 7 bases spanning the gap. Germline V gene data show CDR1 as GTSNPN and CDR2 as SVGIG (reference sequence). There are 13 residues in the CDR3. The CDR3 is CAWSSYMNTEAFF. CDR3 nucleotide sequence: TGTGCCTGGAGTAGTTACATGAACACTGAAGCTTTCTTT.

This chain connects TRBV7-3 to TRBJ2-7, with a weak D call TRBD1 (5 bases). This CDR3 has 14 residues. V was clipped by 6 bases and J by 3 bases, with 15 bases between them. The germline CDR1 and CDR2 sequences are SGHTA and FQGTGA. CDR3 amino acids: CASRRRQPHYEQYF. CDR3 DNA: TGTGCCAGCAGACGCCGACAGCCGCACTACGAGCAGTACTTC.

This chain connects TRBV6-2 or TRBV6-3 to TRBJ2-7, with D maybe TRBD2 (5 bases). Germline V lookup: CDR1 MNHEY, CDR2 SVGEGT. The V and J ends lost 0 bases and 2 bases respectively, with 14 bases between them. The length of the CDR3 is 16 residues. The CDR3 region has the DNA TGTGCCAGCAGTTACTCGACGGCCTCCGGGGCCTACGAGCAGTACTTC. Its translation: CASSYSTASGAYEQYF.

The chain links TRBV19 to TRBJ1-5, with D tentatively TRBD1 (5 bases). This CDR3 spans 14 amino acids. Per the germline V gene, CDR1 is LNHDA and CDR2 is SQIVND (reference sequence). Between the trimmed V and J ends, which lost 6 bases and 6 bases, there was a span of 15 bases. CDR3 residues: CASSNWGVGQPQHF. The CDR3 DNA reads TGTGCCAGTAGCAACTGGGGGGTAGGTCAGCCCCAGCATTTT. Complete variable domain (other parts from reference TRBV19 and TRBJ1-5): DGGITQSPKYLFRKEGQNVTLSCEQNLNHDAMYWYRQDPGQGLRLIYYSQIVNDFQKGDIAEGYSVSREKKESFPLTVTSAQKNPTAFYLCASSNWGVGQPQHFGDGTRLSIL.

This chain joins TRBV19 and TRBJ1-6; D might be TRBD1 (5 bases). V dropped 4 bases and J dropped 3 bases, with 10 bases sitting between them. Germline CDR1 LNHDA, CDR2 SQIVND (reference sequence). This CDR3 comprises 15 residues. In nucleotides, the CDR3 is TGTGCCAGTAGTAACCAGGGCCTCTATAATTCACCCCTCCACTTT. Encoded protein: CASSNQGLYNSPLHF.

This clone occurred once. The CDR3 DNA is TGTGCCAGCAGCGTAGACCCGGGGGCCTACGAGCAGTACTTC. Amino acid sequence: CASSVDPGAYEQYF. The V call is TRBV9, the J call TRBJ2-7; weak D call: TRBD2 (6 bases). The CDR3 runs 14 residues. CDR1 and CDR2 (germline): SGDLS, YYNGEE. V lost 0 bases and J lost 2, with 9 bases in between.

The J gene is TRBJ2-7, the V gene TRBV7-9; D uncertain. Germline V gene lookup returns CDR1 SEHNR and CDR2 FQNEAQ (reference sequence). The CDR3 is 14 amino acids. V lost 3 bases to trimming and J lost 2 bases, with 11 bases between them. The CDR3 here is CASSFSGHPYEQYF. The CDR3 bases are TGTGCCAGCAGCTTTTCAGGCCACCCCTACGAGCAGTACTTC.

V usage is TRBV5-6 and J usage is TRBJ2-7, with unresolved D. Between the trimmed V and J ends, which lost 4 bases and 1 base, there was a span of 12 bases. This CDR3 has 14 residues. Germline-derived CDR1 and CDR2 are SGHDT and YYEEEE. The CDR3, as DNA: TGTGCCAGCAGCCCCCCCCTGACATCCTACGAGCAGTACTTC. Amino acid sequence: CASSPPLTSYEQYF.

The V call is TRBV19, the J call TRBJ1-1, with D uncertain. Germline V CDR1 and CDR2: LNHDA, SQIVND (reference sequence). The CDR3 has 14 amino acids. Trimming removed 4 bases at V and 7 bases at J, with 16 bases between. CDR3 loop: CASSKNNEGFEAFF. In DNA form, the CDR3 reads TGTGCCAGTAGTAAAAATAATGAGGGTTTTGAAGCTTTCTTT.

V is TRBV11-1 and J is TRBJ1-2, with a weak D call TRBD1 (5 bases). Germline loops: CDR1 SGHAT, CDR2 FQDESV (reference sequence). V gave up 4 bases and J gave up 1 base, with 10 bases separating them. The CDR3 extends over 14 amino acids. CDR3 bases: TGTGCCAGCAGCTCCGGGACGGTTAACTATGGCTACACCTTC. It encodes CASSSGTVNYGYTF.